The sequence of this T cell receptor (beta chain) was determined in a study of radiotherapy plus CTLA-4 blockade in lung cancer. Study-level information: Of all patients, more than 15% responded objectively and approximately 31% showed disease control. Study observations and caveats: With interferon-beta, early dynamics of blood T cell clones were reported to best predict response. In blood, TCR clones derived from the tumor expanded after radiotherapy plus ipilimumab.

The J segment lost 4 bases and the V segment lost 6 bases, leaving 4 bases of the junction unmatched. CDR1 and CDR2 from the germline V gene are MGHRA and YSYEKL. The CDR3 consists of 13 residues. On this clone itself: Its antigen is unidentified.

Sequencing used immunoSEQ multiplex PCR; TCRdb keeps in-frame clones, though not all of them. The sample lists some 70,000 clones, 79% seen once, with roughly a tenth in the top ten. Focal radiation and CTLA-4 blockade (ipilimumab) were tested in chemo-refractory metastatic non-small-cell lung cancer patients. V usage is TRBV4-1 and J usage is TRBJ1-2; TRBD1 matches at 8 bases. The clonotype was recovered from a human donor with non-small cell lung cancer who had a complete response to radiotherapy plus ipilimumab. This specimen consisted of peripheral blood, obtained from a patient treated with radiotherapy plus ipilimumab. CDR3: CASRPGGGYGYTF. The CDR3 DNA is TGCGCCAGCAGACCAGGGGGCGGCTATGGCTACACCTTC.